The clone carrying this TCR beta chain was recorded many times. Its antigen is unknown. The sample originates from a study of metastatic and nonmetastatic thyroid tumors. Study as a whole: Repertoires from blood and tumor or nodule tissue of malignant and benign thyroid patients were compared.

Whole-study results and caveats: Malignant thyroid tumors reportedly had TCR beta diversity that was significantly higher than in benign nodules, in blood and tumor.

No treatment had been given to any patient before thyroid surgery. The germline V gene has CDR1 SGHRS and CDR2 YFSETQ. The V gene lost 4 bases and the J gene lost 6 bases, with 19 bases spanning the gap. The CDR3 consists of 16 residues. TCRdb recomputed clones from the PCR reads via MiXCR. The sample records about 20,000 clones, roughly a sixth being singletons. The sequence was collected from a female donor with papillary thyroid cancer or a benign thyroid nodule (not recorded which). Some clones in this sample may be carry-over from other donors' samples. The J gene is TRBJ2-2, the V gene TRBV5-1, with D possibly TRBD1 on 7 matching bases. Sequencing was done on a sample of tumor tissue. The CDR3 protein is CASSLNSGQGAGELFF. The CDR3 DNA sequence: TGCGCCAGCAGCCTAAATAGCGGCCAGGGGGCCGGGGAGCTGTTTTTT.